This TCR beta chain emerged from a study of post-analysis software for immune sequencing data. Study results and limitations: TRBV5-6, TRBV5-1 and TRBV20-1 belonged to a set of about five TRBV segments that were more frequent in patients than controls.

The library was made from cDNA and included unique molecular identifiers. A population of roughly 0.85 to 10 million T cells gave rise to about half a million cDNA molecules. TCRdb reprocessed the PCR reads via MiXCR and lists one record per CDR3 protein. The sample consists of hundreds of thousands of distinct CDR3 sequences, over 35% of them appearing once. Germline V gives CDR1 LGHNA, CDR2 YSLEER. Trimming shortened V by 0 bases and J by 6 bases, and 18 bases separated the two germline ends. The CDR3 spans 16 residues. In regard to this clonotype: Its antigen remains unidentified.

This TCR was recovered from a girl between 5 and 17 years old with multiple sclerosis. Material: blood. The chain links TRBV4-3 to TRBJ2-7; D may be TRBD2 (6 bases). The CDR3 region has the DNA TGCGCCAGCAGCCAAGATGGAACTAGCTCCCTTGGCGAGCAGTACTTC. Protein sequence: CASSQDGTSSLGEQYF.